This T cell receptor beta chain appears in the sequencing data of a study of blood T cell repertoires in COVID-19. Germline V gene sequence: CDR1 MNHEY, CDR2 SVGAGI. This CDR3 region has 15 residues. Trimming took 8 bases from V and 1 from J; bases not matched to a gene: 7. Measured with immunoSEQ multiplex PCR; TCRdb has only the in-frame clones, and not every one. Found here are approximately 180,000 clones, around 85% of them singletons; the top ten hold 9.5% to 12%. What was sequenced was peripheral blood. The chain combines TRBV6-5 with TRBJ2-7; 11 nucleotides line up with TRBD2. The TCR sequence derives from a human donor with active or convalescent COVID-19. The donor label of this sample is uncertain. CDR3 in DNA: TGTGCCAGCTTCTCCGGGACTAGCGGTTCCTACGAGCAGTACTTC. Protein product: CASFSGTSGSYEQYF.